This entry lists 8 T cell receptor beta chains sequenced from one sample in a study of CD8 T cells in Susac syndrome. Random hexamers primed reverse transcription of about 0.45 to 1 ug RNA. MiXCR, run by TCRdb on the immunoSEQ multiplex PCR reads, gives a single entry per CDR3 protein. The table shows about 280,000 distinct CDR3 sequences, with about 88% occurring only once. The sequencing sample was made of CD8+ T cells from PBMCs. The origin of the receptors is a human donor with multiple sclerosis.

The chain has TRBV5-5 and TRBJ1-1, with a tentative D call TRBD1 (6 bases). Germline V gene data show CDR1 as SGHKS and CDR2 as YYEKEE (reference sequence). Deletions cut 4 bases from V and 8 bases from J, with 15 bases between. This CDR3 has 13 residues. CDR3 residues: CASSTGGQQEAFF. The CDR3 DNA reads TGTGCCAGCAGCACGGGGGGACAACAAGAAGCTTTCTTT.

The V gene is TRBV9, the J gene TRBJ2-2; 14 nucleotides match TRBD2. This CDR3 region has 19 residues. V lost 0 bases and J lost 1; bases outside the gene matches: 5. CDR1 and CDR2 (germline): SGDLS, YYNGEE. CDR3 DNA: TGTGCCAGCAGCGTAGACCGCGGACTAGCGGGAGGGAACACCGGGGAGCTGTTTTTT. This translates into CASSVDRGLAGGNTGELFF.

V and J are TRBV7-9 and TRBJ2-1; unclear D gene. CDR1 and CDR2 from the germline V gene are SEHNR and FQNEAQ (reference sequence). The CDR3 sequence is 11 residues long. With 2 bases removed from V and 12 bases from J, the gap between germline ends came to 8 bases. CDR3 DNA: TGTGCCAGCAGCTTAACCCCCTTGCAGTTCTTC. It encodes CASSLTPLQFF. The entire variable domain, with the rest obtained from reference TRBV7-9 and TRBJ2-1, is as follows: DTGVSQNPRHKITKRGQNVTFRCDPISEHNRLYWYRQTLGQGPEFLTYFQNEAQLEKSRLLSDRFSAERPKGSFSTLEIQRTEQGDSAMYLCASSLTPLQFFGPGTRLTVL.

V is TRBV7-3 and J is TRBJ2-1; 8 bases are a match to TRBD2. Trimming at V came to 5 bases and at J to 5 bases, leaving 8 bases not matched to a gene. The CDR3 is made up of 15 amino acids. Germline V gives CDR1 SGHTA, CDR2 FQGTGA. The DNA for the CDR3 is TGTGCCAGCAGCCCAAGACTAGCGAGGGACAATGAGCAGTTCTTC. It yields the protein CASSPRLARDNEQFF.

This chain joins TRBV27 and TRBJ1-5; 8 nucleotides agree with TRBD1. With V trimmed by 4 bases and J by 7 bases, 6 bases remained unmatched. Germline-derived CDR1 and CDR2 are MNHEY and SMNVEV (reference sequence). The CDR3 is made up of 14 amino acids. CDR3 sequence: CASSSGQGGQPQHF. As DNA, the CDR3 is TGTGCCAGCAGTTCCGGACAGGGCGGGCAGCCCCAGCATTTT.

The J gene is TRBJ2-7, the V gene TRBV28; no clear D gene. Trimming removed 4 bases at V and 3 bases at J, with 13 bases between. Germline CDR1 MDHEN, CDR2 SYDVKM. CDR3 size: 14 residues. In DNA form, the CDR3 reads TGTGCCAGCAGTTACATCATGACGGACTACGAGCAGTACTTC. It yields the protein CASSYIMTDYEQYF.

The chain is built from TRBV20-1 and TRBJ2-3, with 8 nucleotides matching TRBD2. V lost 4 bases and J lost 5; bases outside the gene matches: 8. The CDR3 is 14 amino acids. Germline V gene sequence: CDR1 DFQATT, CDR2 SNEGSKA (reference sequence). CDR3 sequence (DNA): TGCAGTGCTAAAAGCGGGAGTGACAGAGATACGCAGTATTTT. This codes for CSAKSGSDRDTQYF.

The chain carries TRBV7-9 and TRBJ1-1; D call uncertain. The germline V gene encodes CDR1 SEHNR and CDR2 FQNEAQ (reference sequence). Trimming took 5 bases from V and 3 from J, leaving 16 bases between them. The CDR3 loop spans 15 amino acids. CDR3 sequence (DNA): TGTGCCAGCAGCCCCACCAGACCGGGAGACACTGAAGCTTTCTTT. Protein product: CASSPTRPGDTEAFF.